These 22 T cell receptor beta chains originate from one sample sequenced in a study of T cells in Graves' hyperthyroidism and ophthalmopathy. TCR beta CDR3 regions were amplified from RNA transcripts. The TCR CDR3 first-round RT-PCR relied on the HTBI primer set. Using its own MiXCR run on the multiplex PCR reads, TCRdb lists one record per CDR3 protein. The sample shows around 620,000 distinct CDR3 sequences, approximately 44% of them seen only once. The sample comprised peripheral blood or thyroid tissue (not recorded which). These receptors came from an adult woman with Graves' disease, either hyperthyroidism or ophthalmopathy (not recorded which).

V is TRBV20-1 and J is TRBJ2-7, with 10 bases that match TRBD2. The DNA end is a closer match to TRBJ2-1, so the J assignment may be wrong. This CDR3 comprises 15 residues. Germline V gene lookup returns CDR1 DFQATT and CDR2 SNEGSKA (reference sequence). CDR3 protein: CSATGTSAWGNEQFF. CDR3 sequence (DNA): TGCAGTGCTACCGGGACTAGCGCATGGGGCAATGAGCAGTTCTTC.

This clonotype was observed once. CDR3 nucleotide sequence: TGTGCTAGTGCCTCCAGGAGCAACACTGAAGCTTTCTTT. This gives the protein CASASRSNTEAFF. The J gene is TRBJ1-1, the V gene TRBV12-3 or TRBV12-4; D gene ambiguous. The CDR3 is 13 residues long.

This clonotype showed up just a few times. The rearrangement joins TRBV19 to TRBJ1-1; TRBD1 matches at 8 bases. The CDR3 contains 13 residues. Germline trimming cut 3 bases from V and 4 bases from J; bases unmatched to any gene: 1. The germline V gene encodes CDR1 LNHDA and CDR2 SQIVND (reference sequence). The CDR3 DNA sequence: TGTGCCAGTAGTATCGGGACAGGCACTGAAGCTTTCTTT. This codes for CASSIGTGTEAFF.

This clonotype was detected many times. This sequence joins TRBV14 and TRBJ2-5; 14 bases match TRBD2. The CDR3 length is 18 residues. V shed 6 bases and J 2 bases; nucleotides not matched to a gene: 11. The germline V gene encodes CDR1 SGHDN and CDR2 FVKESK. The CDR3 region is CASSPGTSGRWRQETQYF. For the CDR3, the DNA is TGTGCCAGCAGTCCAGGGACTAGCGGGAGATGGAGACAAGAGACCCAGTACTTC. Complete variable domain (other parts from reference TRBV14 and TRBJ2-5): EAGVTQFPSHSVIEKGQTVTLRCDPISGHDNLYWYRRVMGKEIKFLLHFVKESKQDESGMPNNRFLAERTGGTYSTLKVQPAELEDSGVYFCASSPGTSGRWRQETQYFGPGTRLLVL.

This chain uses TRBV28 with TRBJ2-7; D possibly corresponds to TRBD2 (6 bases). Germline CDR1 and CDR2: MDHEN and SYDVKM. V shed 8 bases and J shed 0 bases, with 17 bases lying between them. This CDR3 spans 15 amino acids. The CDR3 DNA reads TGTGCCAGCGAACTAAATGGGGAGGCCTCCTACGAGCAGTACTTC. It yields the protein CASELNGEASYEQYF.

In its sample, this clonotype was seen a few times. CDR3 residues: CASSGQQHLLYGYTF. The CDR3 coding sequence is TGTGCCAGCAGCGGTCAGCAGCACCTTCTCTATGGCTACACCTTC. The V call is TRBV9, the J call TRBJ1-2; D gene ambiguous. Germline CDR1 reads SGDLS; CDR2 reads YYNGEE. The CDR3 runs to 15 residues. Trimming shortened V by 3 bases and J by 4 bases, and 16 bases separated the two germline ends.

This clonotype was found a few times. The V and J genes are TRBV20-1 and TRBJ2-1; possible D gene TRBD2, 6 bases. Deletions cut 3 bases from V and 10 bases from J, with 10 bases between. This CDR3 is 11 amino acids long. CDR1 is DFQATT, CDR2 SNEGSKA, per germline (reference sequence). DNA for the CDR3: TGCAGTGCTAGCCACCGGGAGGAGCAGTTCTTC. Protein sequence: CSASHREEQFF.

V gene TRBV5-1 combines with J gene TRBJ2-7; 7 bases line up with TRBD1. The CDR3 runs 15 residues. Germline loops: CDR1 SGHRS, CDR2 YFSETQ. With 2 bases clipped from V and 5 bases from J, the junction kept 10 bases outside the gene matches. This CDR3 reads CASSFQGGQYDEQYF. CDR3 DNA sequence: TGCGCCAGCAGCTTCCAAGGGGGACAGTACGACGAGCAGTACTTC.

The gene calls are TRBV29-1 and TRBJ1-1; D is undetermined. Between the trimmed V and J ends, which lost 8 bases and 1 base, there was a span of 8 bases. The CDR3 totals 11 residues. The V gene's germline CDR1 is SQVTM and CDR2 ANQGSEA. CDR3 sequence (DNA): TGCAGCTTAAATTCGAACACTGAAGCTTTCTTT. Translating it yields CSLNSNTEAFF.

About this clonotype: One base away lies a much larger clone, so this may be a sequencing read error. The chain recombines TRBV2 with TRBJ1-1; D is ambiguous. The length of the CDR3 is 10 residues. Per germline, CDR1 SNHLY and CDR2 FYNNEI. Trimming removed 7 bases from V and 3 bases from J, with 3 bases in between. In nucleotides, the CDR3 is TGTGCCAGCAAATACACTGAAGCTTTCTTT. Translation gives CASKYTEAFF.

This clonotype came up a few times. The rearrangement links TRBV5-1 to TRBJ1-2; D unclear. Trimming took 4 bases from V and 0 from J, leaving 10 bases between them. CDR3 size: 14 residues. Germline CDR1 reads SGHRS; CDR2 reads YFSETQ. This chain's CDR3 is CASSVTGANYGYTF. In DNA form, the CDR3 reads TGCGCCAGCAGCGTGACGGGTGCTAACTATGGCTACACCTTC.

At least ten counts were recorded for this clonotype. This rearrangement joins TRBV27 to TRBJ2-5; D may be TRBD2 (6 bases). The CDR3 extends over 14 amino acids. V lost 3 bases and J lost 5, with 13 bases in between. Germline V gene data show CDR1 as MNHEY and CDR2 as SMNVEV (reference sequence). Written as DNA, the CDR3 is TGTGCCAGCAGTTTTAACGGGAGATATGAGACCCAGTACTTC. Encoded protein: CASSFNGRYETQYF.

This clonotype showed up many times. This chain connects TRBV6-6 to TRBJ2-7, with D possibly called TRBD1 or TRBD2 (5 bases each). Germline CDR1 reads MNHNY; CDR2 reads SVGAGI (reference sequence). V was pared by 5 bases and J by 3 bases, with 17 bases between. CDR3 length: 15 amino acids. The CDR3 protein is CASSKPGTLNYEQYF. The CDR3 DNA reads TGTGCCAGCAGTAAGCCCGGGACGTTAAACTACGAGCAGTACTTC.

This clonotype was seen repeatedly, ten times or more. This rearrangement joins TRBV6-1 to TRBJ1-6, with a weak D call TRBD1 (5 bases). Germline V CDR1 and CDR2: MNHNS, SASEGT. V lost 2 bases, J lost 8 bases, and 16 bases lay in between. CDR3 length: 16 residues. Here the CDR3 reads CASSEPAEGSHSPLHF. CDR3 sequence (DNA): TGTGCCAGCAGTGAACCCGCGGAGGGGAGCCATTCACCCCTCCACTTT.

This CDR3 reads CASSQGDRANTEAFF. The CDR3 bases are TGTGCCAGCAGCCAAGGAGACAGGGCTAACACTGAAGCTTTCTTT. This chain uses TRBV14 with TRBJ1-1; 7 bases match TRBD1. In germline, CDR1 is SGHDN, CDR2 FVKESK. V was pared by 1 base and J by 2 bases, with 4 bases of the junction left unmatched. This CDR3 has 15 amino acids.

Comment on this clonotype: In this CDR3 the conserved last residue, phenylalanine or tryptophan, is missing, so a read error is likely. The J gene is TRBJ1-1, the V gene TRBV3-1, with D uncertain. Looked up from germline, CDR1 is LGHDT and CDR2 is YNNKEL (reference sequence). CDR3 length equals 15 residues. Deletions cut 4 bases from V and 0 bases from J, with 12 bases between. The CDR3 reads CASSLWREVNTEAFL. CDR3 in DNA: TGTGCCAGCAGCCTCTGGAGGGAGGTGAACACTGAAGCTTTCCTT.

This clonotype was detected once. The chain joins TRBV2 to TRBJ2-2, with D perhaps matching TRBD1 or TRBD2 (5 bases each). From germline, CDR1 is SNHLY and CDR2 FYNNEI. The CDR3 runs to 14 residues. Trimming removed 6 bases at V and 3 bases at J, with 11 bases between. The CDR3 DNA follows: TGTGCCAGCAGCCAAGTGGGGGACACCGGGGAGCTGTTTTTT. This sequence encodes CASSQVGDTGELFF.

This clonotype was detected only once. J is TRBJ1-6 and V is TRBV6-5; unclear D gene. V lost 7 bases and J lost 7, with 14 bases in between. CDR1 is MNHEY, CDR2 SVGAGI, per germline. The CDR3 is made up of 14 amino acids. The CDR3 spells CASTYSYGNSPLHF. The DNA of the CDR3 is TGTGCCAGCACCTACAGTTATGGGAATTCACCCCTCCACTTT.

This chain joins TRBV10-3 and TRBJ2-5; possibly TRBD2 for D (5 bases). The germline V gene encodes CDR1 ENHRY and CDR2 SYGVKD. This CDR3 comprises 13 residues. V lost 9 bases and J 5 bases, leaving 16 bases between the germline ends. The CDR3: CAIGPGMMETQYF. CDR3 DNA: TGTGCCATTGGACCGGGGATGATGGAGACCCAGTACTTC.

J is TRBJ1-6 and V is TRBV10-3, with D perhaps matching TRBD1 (6 bases). Trimming cost V 4 bases and J 7 bases, with 11 bases left between them. CDR1 is ENHRY, CDR2 SYGVKD, per germline. The CDR3 is made up of 14 amino acids. This CDR3 reads CAISVDSENSPLHF. CDR3 nucleotides: TGTGCCATCAGTGTGGACAGCGAAAATTCACCCCTCCACTTT.

The rearrangement joins TRBV18 to TRBJ1-5; TRBD1 matches at 7 bases. The junction had 4 bases not matched to a gene; V was cut back by 5 bases and J by 3 bases. The germline V gene encodes CDR1 KGHSH and CDR2 LQKENI. The CDR3 length is 14 residues. CDR3 DNA sequence: TGTGCCAGCTCAAGTGACAGGGACAATCAGCCCCAGCATTTT. Protein: CASSSDRDNQPQHF.

As for this clonotype: At one end, the junction sequence differs from germline, possibly due to a read error. The CDR3 nucleotides are TGTGCCAGCAGTTTAAGCCTGGTAGGGGGCAGCTATGGCCACACCTTC. Translated, it gives CASSLSLVGGSYGHTF. The V call is TRBV28, the J call TRBJ1-2, with 7 bases aligning to TRBD1. Germline V lookup: CDR1 MDHEN, CDR2 SYDVKM. The CDR3 is 16 amino acids.